This T cell receptor (beta chain) was obtained from a study of blood T cell repertoires in COVID-19. Study-wide background: The samples span acute and convalescent COVID-19 from the United States, Italy and Spain. From T cells, B-cell-depleted T cells, or PBMCs came the material, which was cDNA or gDNA.

Libraries were prepared by immunoSEQ multiplex PCR; TCRdb keeps only in-frame clonotypes and omits some of them. The sample yields about 370,000 clones, 80% to 90% seen once. V lost 5 bases to trimming and J lost 2 bases; unmatched junction nucleotides: 10. Germline loops: CDR1 MDHEN, CDR2 SYDVKM. The CDR3 is 17 amino acids. Donors of Cohort 3 who recovered were those that had two negative PCRs, clearance, or symptom resolution. The TCR originated in a man between 18 and 35 years old who had recovered from COVID-19. The V call is TRBV28, the J call TRBJ1-3; 9 nucleotides align to TRBD1. Sequencing was done on a sample of PBMCs or T cells enriched from blood (not recorded which). CDR3 in DNA: TGTGCCAGCAGTCTCCCGACCGGGACAGGGACTGGAAACACCATATATTTT. Translating gives CASSLPTGTGTGNTIYF.